The 21 T cell receptor beta chains below come from one sample, sequenced in a study of response to subunit inactivated influenza vaccine. TCRdb re-analysed the RT-PCR reads in MiXCR, keeping a single row per CDR3 protein. This sample carries some 800,000 distinct CDR3 sequences, around 21% of them seen once, and the ten largest clones take around 9.6%. The sequences come from PBMCs from blood, collected approximately 5 days after vaccination. These receptors originate from a man aged 50 to 59 who received an inactivated influenza vaccine.

The chain has TRBV6-2 or TRBV6-3 and TRBJ1-2, with 7 nucleotides matching TRBD1. The CDR3 sequence is 15 residues long. With 6 bases clipped from V and 4 bases from J, the junction kept 11 bases outside the gene matches. Germline CDR1 reads MNHEY; CDR2 reads SVGEGT. DNA for the CDR3: TGTGCCAGCAGAACCGGGACAGCCCGAATCTATGGCTACACCTTC. Translation: CASRTGTARIYGYTF.

The rearrangement links TRBV6-1 to TRBJ2-3; D remains unclear. Germline V lookup: CDR1 MNHNS, CDR2 SASEGT. V dropped 7 bases and J dropped 3 bases, with 11 bases sitting between them. This CDR3 contains 13 residues. The CDR3 DNA reads TGTGCCAGCACCCCGATGGCTACAGATACGCAGTATTTT. It is translated as CASTPMATDTQYF.

V and J are TRBV6-2 or TRBV6-3 and TRBJ2-1; no reliable D call. The CDR3 runs 15 residues. Per the germline V gene, CDR1 is MNHEY and CDR2 is SVGEGT. The V and J ends lost 6 bases and 8 bases respectively, with 20 bases between them. The CDR3 DNA reads TGTGCCAGCAGCCTCGCCCCGCCGGTTTTCGATGAGCAGTTCTTC. It yields the protein CASSLAPPVFDEQFF.

This clonotype was seen only once. This chain joins TRBV20-1 and TRBJ2-1; tentative D call: TRBD1 (6 bases). The CDR3 totals 14 residues. Trimming left V 4 bases short and J 2 bases short, with 12 bases between. Per germline, CDR1 DFQATT and CDR2 SNEGSKA (reference sequence). The CDR3 region is CSAIEAGAYNEQFF. As DNA, the CDR3 is TGCAGTGCTATAGAGGCAGGGGCCTACAATGAGCAGTTCTTC.

The chain recombines TRBV27 with TRBJ1-6; TRBD1 is a possible D gene (5 bases). V was cut by 0 bases and J by 10 bases, with 7 bases left in between. The V gene's germline CDR1 is MNHEY and CDR2 SMNVEV (reference sequence). This CDR3 has 13 residues. CDR3 nucleotide sequence: TGTGCCAGCAGTTTATCGTGGGGGTCACCCCTCCACTTT. It is translated as CASSLSWGSPLHF.

Only a few counts were recorded for this clonotype. V usage is TRBV5-1 and J usage is TRBJ2-5; D might be TRBD1 (5 bases). Germline V gene sequence: CDR1 SGHRS, CDR2 YFSETQ. The CDR3 totals 14 residues. Trimming stripped 0 bases from V and 3 bases from J, with 9 bases between. CDR3 region: CASSLEEGEETQYF. The CDR3, as DNA: TGCGCCAGCAGCTTGGAGGAAGGGGAAGAGACCCAGTACTTC.

The rearrangement joins TRBV7-9 to TRBJ2-5, with D tentatively TRBD1 (5 bases). The CDR3 contains 15 residues. Trimming pared 2 bases from V and 0 bases from J, leaving 10 bases between. The V gene's germline CDR1 is SEHNR and CDR2 FQNEAQ (reference sequence). Written as DNA, the CDR3 is TGTGCCAGCAGCTTACGGCAGGGCAACCAAGAGACCCAGTACTTC. Its translation is CASSLRQGNQETQYF.

The table lists this clonotype with a few counts. The chain is built from TRBV7-2 and TRBJ2-3; 9 bases line up with TRBD2. Germline loops: CDR1 SGHTA, CDR2 FQGNSA. V trimming: 0 bases; J trimming: 2 bases; junction bases outside the gene matches: 3. This CDR3 is 16 amino acids long. In DNA, the CDR3 is TGTGCCAGCAGCTTAGCAGCTAGCGGGAACACAGATACGCAGTATTTT. This encodes CASSLAASGNTDTQYF.

This clonotype was seen more than once but under ten times. The chain carries TRBV12-3 or TRBV12-4 and TRBJ2-7, with 8 bases identical to TRBD1. J gave up 1 base and V 5 bases, and 10 bases lay outside the gene matches. CDR3 length: 16 amino acids. The CDR3 spells CASSPLGTGNSYEQYF. The CDR3 region has the DNA TGTGCCAGCAGTCCCCTCGGGACAGGAAATTCCTACGAGCAGTACTTC.

This clonotype was counted between two and nine times. The CDR3 loop is CASSRGWGGTNQPQHF. Written as DNA, the CDR3 is TGTGCCAGCAGCCGTGGATGGGGGGGCACCAATCAGCCCCAGCATTTT. This sequence joins TRBV6-2 or TRBV6-3 and TRBJ1-5; possible D gene TRBD1, 6 bases. The V gene's germline CDR1 is MNHEY and CDR2 SVGEGT. The V and J ends lost 6 bases and 3 bases respectively, with 18 bases between them. The CDR3 spans 16 residues.

This chain links TRBV12-3 or TRBV12-4 with TRBJ2-5; 12 bases map to TRBD2. The ends lost 6 bases at V and 0 bases at J; junction bases unmatched: 11. This CDR3 spans 18 amino acids. The CDR3 spells CASRLGLAGHRYQETQYF. The DNA for the CDR3 is TGTGCCAGCAGGCTCGGACTAGCGGGACACCGTTACCAAGAGACCCAGTACTTC.

This chain joins TRBV10-3 and TRBJ2-3; 8 positions match TRBD2. Germline CDR1 reads ENHRY; CDR2 reads SYGVKD. The CDR3 has 16 amino acids. After removal of 2 bases from V and 4 bases from J, the junction contained 8 bases not matched to a gene. The CDR3 nucleotides are TGTGCCATCAGTGAGACCAGCGGGAGCTCCCCAGATACGCAGTATTTT. Translated: CAISETSGSSPDTQYF.

The genes are TRBV15 and TRBJ2-5; either TRBD1 or TRBD2 may supply D (6 bases each). V was clipped by 0 bases and J by 7 bases, with 18 bases between them. Per the germline V gene, CDR1 is LNHNV and CDR2 is YYDKDF (reference sequence). The CDR3 has 16 amino acids. Here the CDR3 DNA reads TGTGCCACCAGCAGAGATAAGGGGGGCCGGGTTGGGACCCAGTACTTC. It codes for CATSRDKGGRVGTQYF.

This chain links TRBV9 with TRBJ2-1; D call uncertain. This CDR3 has 17 amino acids. Trimming shortened V by 1 base and J by 0 bases, and 14 bases separated the two germline ends. Germline CDR1 SGDLS, CDR2 YYNGEE. The CDR3 here is CASSVLRDPSSYNEQFF. The CDR3 DNA follows: TGTGCCAGCAGCGTACTTCGAGACCCGAGCTCCTACAATGAGCAGTTCTTC.

This clonotype appeared a few times. The chain employs TRBV5-1 and TRBJ2-5; D remains ambiguous. This CDR3 contains 13 residues. V was clipped by 2 bases and J by 5 bases, with 10 bases between them. The germline V gene has CDR1 SGHRS and CDR2 YFSETQ. The CDR3 loop is CASSFEASETQYF. The CDR3 DNA is TGCGCCAGCAGCTTTGAGGCCTCGGAGACCCAGTACTTC.

This clonotype was observed many times. V and J are TRBV29-1 and TRBJ2-1, with a tentative D call TRBD2 (6 bases). The CDR3 runs to 12 residues. The V gene's germline CDR1 is SQVTM and CDR2 ANQGSEA. CDR3 sequence reads: CTGMEGQFEQFF. In DNA, the CDR3 is TGCACAGGCATGGAGGGTCAATTTGAGCAGTTCTTC.

The chain combines TRBV7-8 with TRBJ2-5, with D possibly matching TRBD1 (6 bases). Germline CDR1 and CDR2: SGHVS and FQNEAQ. The CDR3 is 13 amino acids. V gave up 0 bases and J gave up 9 bases, with 11 bases separating them. CDR3 sequence reads: CASSLAPTGPQYF. The CDR3 DNA sequence: TGTGCCAGCAGCTTAGCCCCTACAGGGCCCCAGTACTTC. Drawing the rest from reference TRBV7-8 and TRBJ2-5, the complete variable domain is GAGVSQSPRYKVAKRGQDVALRCDPISGHVSLFWYQQALGQGPEFLTYFQNEAQLDKSGLPSDRFFAERPEGSVSTLKIQRTQQEDSAVYLCASSLAPTGPQYFGPGTRLLVL.

The V gene is TRBV11-2, the J gene TRBJ2-7, with TRBD1 matching over 10 bases. Germline CDR1 SGHAT, CDR2 FQNNGV. The CDR3 runs to 16 residues. Unmatched junction bases numbered 12, after V lost 5 bases and J lost 5 bases. CDR3 loop: CASSLSQGTGDNEQYF. The CDR3 DNA follows: TGTGCCAGCAGCCTCTCCCAGGGGACAGGGGACAACGAGCAGTACTTC.

V is TRBV5-1 and J is TRBJ2-3, with D possibly TRBD1 on 6 matching bases. V lost 4 bases and J lost 7, with 31 bases in between. This CDR3 region has 19 residues. Germline CDR1 is SGHRS and CDR2 is YFSETQ. CDR3 sequence reads: CASSPRGGVALLTPYTQYF. For the CDR3, the DNA is TGCGCCAGCAGCCCGAGAGGGGGTGTTGCTTTACTAACGCCCTATACGCAGTATTTT.

The table lists this clonotype with a few counts. V is TRBV6-2 or TRBV6-3 and J is TRBJ2-1, with D tentatively TRBD1 (6 bases). The CDR3 is made up of 15 amino acids. Germline lookup yields CDR1 MNHEY and CDR2 SVGEGT. V shed 6 bases and J shed 5 bases, with 17 bases lying between them. The CDR3 coding sequence is TGTGCCAGCAGACTTCCCGACAGGTTAAACAATGAGCAGTTCTTC. It translates to CASRLPDRLNNEQFF.

This clonotype was observed a handful of times. The V gene is TRBV6-1, the J gene TRBJ1-4; D remains ambiguous. Germline-derived CDR1 and CDR2 are MNHNS and SASEGT. The V end lost 8 bases, the J end lost 7 bases, and 20 bases lay between the germline ends. This CDR3 has 15 amino acids. The CDR3 DNA reads as TGTGCCAGCCAAATGTCCCGCCAGGTCGGTGAAAAACTGTTTTTT. This gives the protein CASQMSRQVGEKLFF.